The present T cell receptor beta chain was sequenced within a study of PD-L1 blockade in urothelial cancer. Across the whole study: At 3 weeks (second dose) and 6 weeks after starting treatment, blood was analyzed.

Spiking of synthetic TCR analog templates was performed in each PCR. Clones were read by immunoSEQ multiplex PCR, and TCRdb kept only the in-frame ones, dropping some. Of 95,000 to 100,000 clones detected, roughly 91% appear once; the ten largest clones hold approximately 2%. Specified time point: pretreatment peripheral blood. The germline V and J ends were trimmed by 3 bases and 0 bases, with 9 bases remaining between them. The CDR3 covers 15 residues. Germline V gene lookup returns CDR1 SGHRS and CDR2 YFSETQ. The chain carries TRBV5-1 and TRBJ1-4, with D unresolved. This specimen was PBMCs, taken around atezolizumab (anti-PD-L1) treatment. This TCR derives from a man aged 55 to 69 with urothelial cancer. CDR3 nucleotides: TGCGCCAGCAGCTCTACGGGTTCAACTAATGAAAAACTGTTTTTT. It encodes CASSSTGSTNEKLFF.